Presented here are 19 T cell receptor beta chains from one specimen sequenced in a study of T cells in Graves' hyperthyroidism and ophthalmopathy. The TCR beta CDR3 regions underwent amplification using RNA transcripts as the source. HTBI primers were used for first-round RT-PCR of the TCR CDR3. TCRdb recomputed calls from the multiplex PCR reads with MiXCR, one row per CDR3 protein. The sample gives more than 450,000 distinct CDR3 sequences, nearly 20% of which show up once; around 50% is in the top ten. Sequenced: blood. Receptors originate from a middle-aged man with Graves' ophthalmopathy.

This chain uses TRBV20-1 with TRBJ1-1; D may be TRBD1 (5 bases). Germline assignment: CDR1 DFQATT and CDR2 SNEGSKA (reference sequence). There are 11 residues in the CDR3. V lost 2 bases and J lost 8, with 9 bases in between. This CDR3 reads CSARFTGEAFF. The CDR3 DNA reads as TGCAGTGCTAGATTCACAGGAGAAGCTTTCTTT.

The chain carries TRBV12-3 or TRBV12-4 and TRBJ2-7, with TRBD1 matching 10 bases. The CDR3 is made up of 15 amino acids. With 5 bases clipped from V and 3 bases from J, the junction kept 7 bases outside the gene matches. The CDR3 region is CASSPGGTGDYEQYF. For the CDR3, the DNA is TGTGCCAGCAGTCCTGGAGGGACAGGGGACTACGAGCAGTACTTC.

The rearrangement joins TRBV19 to TRBJ1-1; D unresolved. Germline V gives CDR1 LNHDA, CDR2 SQIVND (reference sequence). The CDR3 is 15 residues long. V was clipped by 3 bases and J by 0 bases, with 11 bases between them. DNA for the CDR3: TGTGCCAGTAGTATCGGGCAGGCGTTGAACACTGAAGCTTTCTTT. It specifies CASSIGQALNTEAFF.

This chain uses TRBV20-1 with TRBJ2-1; no clear D gene. Trimming pared 6 bases from V and 7 bases from J, leaving 16 bases between. The CDR3 contains 13 residues. CDR1 and CDR2 (germline): DFQATT, SNEGSKA (reference sequence). CDR3 DNA: TGCAGTGCAGCCGGCGGTTGGAAGAATGAGCAGTTCTTC. Protein product: CSAAGGWKNEQFF.

J is TRBJ2-7 and V is TRBV11-1; 9 bases align to TRBD2. Germline CDR1 SGHAT, CDR2 FQDESV (reference sequence). This CDR3 has 18 residues. The V segment lost 1 base and the J segment 3 bases; nucleotides outside the gene matches: 13. The CDR3 nucleotides read TGTGCCAGCAGCTTAGGCAGGTCGAGACTAGCGGTTAACTACGAGCAGTACTTC. This encodes CASSLGRSRLAVNYEQYF.

This clonotype appeared many times. The rearrangement uses TRBV2 and TRBJ2-1, with D maybe TRBD2 (5 bases). The length of the CDR3 is 13 residues. The germline V gene has CDR1 SNHLY and CDR2 FYNNEI. Trimming removed 9 bases from V and 2 bases from J, with 11 bases in between. CDR3 coding DNA: TGTGCCAGTTCTAGCTTGGCCTACAATGAGCAGTTCTTC. Its protein is CASSSLAYNEQFF.

This clonotype was counted many times. The gene calls are TRBV28 and TRBJ2-7; weak D call: TRBD2 (5 bases). This CDR3 spans 14 amino acids. From germline, CDR1 is MDHEN and CDR2 SYDVKM. V was clipped by 7 bases and J by 2 bases, with 15 bases between them. CDR3 DNA sequence: TGTGCCAGCAACCCGACTAACCCGACCTACGAGCAGTACTTC. Translation gives CASNPTNPTYEQYF. Based on the CDR3 plus reference TRBV28 and TRBJ2-7, the full variable domain is DVKVTQSSRYLVKRTGEKVFLECVQDMDHENMFWYRQDPGLGLRLIYFSYDVKMKEKGDIPEGYSVSREKKERFSLILESASTNQTSMYLCASNPTNPTYEQYFGPGTRLTVT.

The CDR3 sequence is CASSPWGENTEAFF. CDR3 in DNA: TGTGCCAGCAGCCCCTGGGGGGAGAACACTGAAGCTTTCTTT. This chain uses TRBV3-1 with TRBJ1-1, with D possibly matching TRBD1 (5 bases). The CDR3 extends over 14 amino acids. The V end lost 4 bases, the J end lost 1 base, and 10 bases lay between the germline ends. CDR1 and CDR2 from the germline V gene are LGHDT and YNNKEL (reference sequence).

This clonotype was detected many times. The CDR3 loop is CASSHRTSGLSYEQYF. The CDR3, as DNA: TGTGCCAGCAGCCACCGGACTAGCGGTCTCTCCTACGAGCAGTACTTC. V is TRBV3-1 and J is TRBJ2-7, with 10 bases identical to TRBD2. The CDR3 totals 16 residues. Losses at the gene ends were 3 bases for V and 0 bases for J; bases not matched to a gene: 5. The germline V gene encodes CDR1 LGHDT and CDR2 YNNKEL (reference sequence).

This clonotype was detected a few times. This chain connects TRBV10-2 to TRBJ2-1; D is undetermined. Trimming cost V 4 bases and J 8 bases, with 9 bases left between them. The CDR3 runs to 12 residues. Germline assignment: CDR1 WSHSY and CDR2 SAAADI. CDR3 sequence (DNA): TGCGCCAGCAGTGGTCAGATCTATGAGCAGTTCTTC. Its translation is CASSGQIYEQFF.

This clonotype appeared a few times. V gene TRBV7-2 combines with J gene TRBJ2-1, with a weak D call TRBD2 (6 bases). V was pared by 3 bases and J by 2 bases, with 11 bases between. CDR3 size: 15 residues. Germline V gene sequence: CDR1 SGHTA, CDR2 FQGNSA. The CDR3 coding sequence is TGTGCCAGCAGCTTGACGGGGGAGGCCTACAATGAGCAGTTCTTC. Translated: CASSLTGEAYNEQFF.

The table lists this clonotype with many counts. The gene calls are TRBV11-3 and TRBJ1-1; D is unclear. Germline CDR1 reads SGHNT; CDR2 reads YENEEA. V was clipped by 1 base and J by 5 bases, with 8 bases between them. The length of the CDR3 is 13 residues. The CDR3 DNA sequence: TGTGCCAGCAGCTTAGGGGTTTTGACTGAAGCTTTCTTT. This translates into CASSLGVLTEAFF.

Regarding this clonotype: The germline gene is not matched at one end of the junction; a read error may be the cause. V and J are TRBV7-7 and TRBJ2-1; D might be TRBD2 (6 bases). This CDR3 spans 13 amino acids. In germline, CDR1 is SSHAT, CDR2 FNYEAQ (reference sequence). CDR3 in amino acids: CASSLGSFNEQFF. Written as DNA, the CDR3 is TGTGCTAGCAGCCTCGGGAGCTTCAATGAGCAGTTCTTC.

Regarding this clonotype: A much larger clone differs by one base, so this may be a read error. V is TRBV9 and J is TRBJ1-2, with TRBD1 matching over 7 bases. The length of the CDR3 is 12 residues. The germline V gene has CDR1 SGDLS and CDR2 YYNGEE. V lost 3 bases and J lost 4; bases outside the gene matches: 0. The CDR3 region is CASSGDSYGYTF. DNA of the CDR3: TGTGCCAGCAGCGGGGACAGCTATGGCTACACCTTC.

The gene calls are TRBV20-1 and TRBJ1-4; 7 bases fit TRBD1. The CDR3 is 14 amino acids. With 5 bases clipped from V and 7 bases from J, the junction kept 10 bases outside the gene matches. Germline values: CDR1 DFQATT, CDR2 SNEGSKA (reference sequence). CDR3 nucleotides: TGCAGTGCTGTCCTCGGGACAGTGGCTGAAAAACTGTTTTTT. Encoded protein: CSAVLGTVAEKLFF.

J is TRBJ1-3 and V is TRBV20-1; TRBD1 matches at 7 bases. This CDR3 contains 13 residues. Germline loops: CDR1 DFQATT, CDR2 SNEGSKA (reference sequence). With 1 base clipped from V and 4 bases from J, the junction kept 1 base outside the gene matches. The chain's CDR3 is CSARADRGNTIYF. CDR3 coding DNA: TGCAGTGCTAGAGCGGACAGGGGAAACACCATATATTTT.

The table lists this clonotype with a few counts. CDR3 nucleotides: TGTGCCAGCAGTGAAAGGGGCAGTCGCGGGCAGGGCGGTCCGAAGGAAAAACTGTTTTTT. It is translated as CASSERGSRGQGGPKEKLFF. The genes are TRBV6-1 and TRBJ1-4; TRBD1 is a possible D gene (5 bases). The CDR3 has 20 amino acids. Germline loops: CDR1 MNHNS, CDR2 SASEGT. V dropped 2 bases and J dropped 8 bases, with 30 bases sitting between them.

This clonotype was picked up many times. The CDR3 sequence: CASIKDGAYEQYF. In DNA, the CDR3 is TGTGCCAGCATTAAAGACGGGGCCTACGAGCAGTACTTC. The chain combines TRBV6-2 or TRBV6-3 with TRBJ2-7; a weak D match, TRBD2 (5 bases). V gave up 7 bases and J gave up 2 bases, with 12 bases separating them. CDR1 is MNHEY, CDR2 SVGEGT, per germline. The CDR3 is 13 amino acids.

V is TRBV19 and J is TRBJ1-1; D is uncertain. CDR1 LNHDA and CDR2 SQIVND come from the germline V gene (reference sequence). The CDR3 is 13 residues long. The V and J ends lost 7 bases and 4 bases respectively, with 13 bases between them. The CDR3: CASTDGSFTEAFF. CDR3 nucleotides: TGTGCCAGTACCGACGGTTCTTTCACTGAAGCTTTCTTT.